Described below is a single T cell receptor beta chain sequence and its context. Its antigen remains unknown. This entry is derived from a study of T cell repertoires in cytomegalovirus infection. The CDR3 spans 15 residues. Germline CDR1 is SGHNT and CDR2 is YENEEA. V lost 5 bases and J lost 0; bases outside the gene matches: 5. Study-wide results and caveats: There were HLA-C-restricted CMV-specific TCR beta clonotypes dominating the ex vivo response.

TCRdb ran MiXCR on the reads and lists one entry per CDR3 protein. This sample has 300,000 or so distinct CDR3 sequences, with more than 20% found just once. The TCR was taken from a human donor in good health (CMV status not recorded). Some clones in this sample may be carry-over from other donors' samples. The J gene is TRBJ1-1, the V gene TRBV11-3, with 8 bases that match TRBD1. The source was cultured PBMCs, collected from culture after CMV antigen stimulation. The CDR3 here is CASSPGDRMNTEAFF. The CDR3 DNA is TGTGCCAGCAGCCCGGGGGACAGGATGAACACTGAAGCTTTCTTT.